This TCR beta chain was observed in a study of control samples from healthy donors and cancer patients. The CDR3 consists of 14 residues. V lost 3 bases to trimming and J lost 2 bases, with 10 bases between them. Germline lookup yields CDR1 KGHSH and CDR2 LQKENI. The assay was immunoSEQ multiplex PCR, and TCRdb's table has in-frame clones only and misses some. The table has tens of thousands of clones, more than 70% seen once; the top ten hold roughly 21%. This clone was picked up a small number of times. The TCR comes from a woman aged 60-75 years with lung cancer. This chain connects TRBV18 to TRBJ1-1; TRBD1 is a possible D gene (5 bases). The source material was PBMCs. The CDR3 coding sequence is TGTGCCAGCTCACCGACAGTCACAAACACTGAAGCTTTCTTT. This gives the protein CASSPTVTNTEAFF.